What follows are 28 T cell receptor beta chains derived from one specimen sequenced in a study of blood T cells in healthy people across ages. Using a J-beta primer mix together with a sample-barcoded 5' primer, a second PCR was run for roughly 6 to 12 cycles. TCRdb called the 5' RACE reads again in MiXCR, with one record for every CDR3 protein. Of approximately 1.5 million distinct CDR3 sequences listed, under 55% are singletons. Material for sequencing was blood. These receptors were collected from a woman aged 18-30 years in good health.

This clonotype showed up many times. V and J are TRBV9 and TRBJ2-1; D is unclear. The V gene lost 7 bases and the J gene lost 3 bases, with 17 bases spanning the gap. The CDR3 loop spans 15 amino acids. Per germline, CDR1 SGDLS and CDR2 YYNGEE. CDR3 coding DNA: TGTGCCAGCGCACGCGACTCTGACTTCTACAATGAGCAGTTCTTC. Protein: CASARDSDFYNEQFF.

This chain uses TRBV6-2 or TRBV6-3 with TRBJ2-1, with TRBD2 matching 9 bases. Germline lookup yields CDR1 MNHEY and CDR2 SVGEGT. Trimming at V came to 0 bases and at J to 0 bases, leaving 9 bases not matched to a gene. The CDR3 is 19 amino acids. The CDR3 reads CASSYSATSGWSSYNEQFF. DNA for the CDR3: TGTGCCAGCAGTTACTCCGCGACTAGCGGTTGGAGCTCCTACAATGAGCAGTTCTTC.

This chain links TRBV7-2 with TRBJ2-1; 7 nucleotides line up with TRBD1. Germline V CDR1 and CDR2: SGHTA, FQGNSA. There are 15 residues in the CDR3. The V and J ends lost 3 bases and 9 bases, in that order; junction bases with no gene match: 11. The CDR3 DNA sequence: TGTGCCAGCAGCTTTTCGACGCGACAGGGCACTGAGCAGTTCTTC. The encoded protein is CASSFSTRQGTEQFF.

The chain links TRBV12-3 or TRBV12-4 to TRBJ1-2, with no clear D. The CDR3 is made up of 15 amino acids. The V and J ends lost 7 bases and 3 bases respectively, with 18 bases between them. This CDR3 is CASTSSMDLYYGYTF. The CDR3 DNA reads TGTGCCAGCACCTCGTCGATGGACCTCTACTATGGCTACACCTTC.

J is TRBJ2-7 and V is TRBV12-3 or TRBV12-4, with 7 bases lining up with TRBD1. The J call may be faulty, since TRBJ2-5 better matches the DNA end. The CDR3 is 15 amino acids. This CDR3 is CASSFNTGDRETQYF. The CDR3 region has the DNA TGTGCCAGCAGTTTTAACACAGGGGATCGCGAGACCCAGTACTTC.

The rearrangement joins TRBV6-1 to TRBJ1-4; TRBD1 agrees at 7 bases. The V gene's germline CDR1 is MNHNS and CDR2 SASEGT. V lost 5 bases to trimming and J lost 0 bases; unmatched junction nucleotides: 12. This CDR3 region has 18 residues. In nucleotides, the CDR3 is TGTGCCAGCAGTAATCAGGGGGGACAAAGGGCAACTAATGAAAAACTGTTTTTT. Protein product: CASSNQGGQRATNEKLFF.

The chain combines TRBV7-9 with TRBJ2-1; D possibly corresponds to TRBD1 (6 bases). The DNA matches TRBJ2-7 better at its end, which makes the J call doubtful. The CDR3 runs to 16 residues. Per germline, CDR1 SEHNR and CDR2 FQNEAQ (reference sequence). DNA for the CDR3: TGTGCCAGCAGCTGGACAGTTTCGAACTCCTACAATGAGCAGTACTTC. Translation: CASSWTVSNSYNEQYF.

This clonotype appeared a few times. This chain connects TRBV9 to TRBJ2-1; D gene unclear. In germline, CDR1 is SGDLS, CDR2 YYNGEE. V lost 1 base to trimming and J lost 4 bases, with 21 bases between them. The CDR3 consists of 18 residues. CDR3 protein: CASSVSSGGPERYNEQFF. CDR3 in DNA: TGTGCCAGCAGCGTATCGTCTGGTGGCCCAGAAAGATACAATGAGCAGTTCTTC. Looking up the rest from reference TRBV9 and TRBJ2-1 gives the full variable domain: DSGVTQTPKHLITATGQRVTLRCSPRSGDLSVYWYQQSLDQGLQFLIQYYNGEERAKGNILERFSAQQFPDLHSELNLSSLELGDSALYFCASSVSSGGPERYNEQFFGPGTRLTVL.

The chain employs TRBV7-2 and TRBJ1-2, with D uncertain. CDR3 length: 15 residues. Between the trimmed V and J ends, which lost 1 base and 8 bases, there was a span of 17 bases. The germline V gene has CDR1 SGHTA and CDR2 FQGNSA. CDR3 in amino acids: CASSLDVGTPGGYTF. DNA for the CDR3: TGTGCCAGCAGCTTAGATGTGGGCACCCCGGGAGGCTACACCTTC.

J is TRBJ1-1 and V is TRBV7-9; 7 nucleotides align to TRBD1. Germline V gives CDR1 SEHNR, CDR2 FQNEAQ (reference sequence). The CDR3 loop spans 13 amino acids. With 6 bases clipped from V and 3 bases from J, the junction kept 4 bases outside the gene matches. CDR3 bases: TGTGCCAGCAGACCTACAGGGGACACTGAAGCTTTCTTT. It is translated as CASRPTGDTEAFF.

The chain is built from TRBV6-2 or TRBV6-3 and TRBJ2-4, with 7 bases lining up with TRBD1. Germline V lookup: CDR1 MNHEY, CDR2 SVGEGT. This CDR3 has 19 residues. V shed 5 bases and J 0 bases; nucleotides not matched to a gene: 16. The CDR3 reads CASSHALRQGFLAKNIQYF. CDR3 sequence (DNA): TGTGCCAGCAGTCACGCACTTCGACAGGGTTTCCTAGCCAAAAACATTCAGTACTTC.

This clonotype was picked up a small number of times. The rearrangement joins TRBV19 to TRBJ2-7; 9 bases line up with TRBD1. V was pared by 6 bases and J by 6 bases, with 9 bases of the junction left unmatched. This CDR3 has 14 residues. Germline lookup yields CDR1 LNHDA and CDR2 SQIVND (reference sequence). The CDR3 loop reads CASRRTGDYGEQYF. The CDR3 DNA sequence: TGTGCCAGTAGGAGGACAGGGGACTACGGCGAGCAGTACTTC. The full variable domain, its missing parts supplied by reference TRBV19 and TRBJ2-7, is DGGITQSPKYLFRKEGQNVTLSCEQNLNHDAMYWYRQDPGQGLRLIYYSQIVNDFQKGDIAEGYSVSREKKESFPLTVTSAQKNPTAFYLCASRRTGDYGEQYFGPGTRLTVT.

This clonotype was seen a handful of times. J is TRBJ2-5 and V is TRBV28; the D gene is possibly TRBD2 (5 bases). V was trimmed by 7 bases and J by 11 bases, leaving 26 bases between them. Per germline, CDR1 MDHEN and CDR2 SYDVKM. The CDR3 has 15 residues. The DNA for the CDR3 is TGTGCCAGCATCAACCGGGCAGGTAGTTCGAGGGAGCAGTACTTC. The encoded protein is CASINRAGSSREQYF.

The rearrangement joins TRBV9 to TRBJ2-1; D is unresolved. This CDR3 comprises 12 residues. The germline CDR1 and CDR2 sequences are SGDLS and YYNGEE. The V end lost 0 bases, the J end lost 8 bases, and 6 bases lay between the germline ends. The CDR3 region is CASSVVSDEQFF. The DNA for the CDR3 is TGTGCCAGCAGCGTAGTTTCCGATGAGCAGTTCTTC.

This clonotype was found once. The chain employs TRBV27 and TRBJ1-6; 7 nucleotides align to TRBD1. Germline V gene data show CDR1 as MNHEY and CDR2 as SMNVEV (reference sequence). The CDR3 totals 15 residues. Trimming took 5 bases from V and 7 from J; bases not matched to a gene: 8. CDR3: CASSDDRVRNSPLHF. The DNA of the CDR3 is TGTGCCAGCAGTGACGACAGGGTCAGGAATTCACCCCTCCACTTT.

This chain links TRBV11-2 with TRBJ2-1, with 14 bases fitting TRBD2. Losses at the gene ends were 5 bases for V and 0 bases for J; bases not matched to a gene: 9. Per the germline V gene, CDR1 is SGHAT and CDR2 is FQNNGV. The CDR3 consists of 19 residues. CDR3 protein: CASSARRTSGRSSYNEQFF. As DNA, the CDR3 is TGTGCCAGCAGCGCTAGACGGACTAGCGGGAGGAGCTCCTACAATGAGCAGTTCTTC.

The V gene is TRBV20-1, the J gene TRBJ2-3; 9 bases align to TRBD1. Trimming cost V 5 bases and J 0 bases; bases outside gene matches: 9. This CDR3 comprises 16 residues. Germline V gene data show CDR1 as DFQATT and CDR2 as SNEGSKA (reference sequence). The DNA of the CDR3 is TGCAGTGCTTTGGACCGGGACAGGGCTAGCACAGATACGCAGTATTTT. This translates into CSALDRDRASTDTQYF.

CDR3 sequence: CASSDLAGSYF. The CDR3 nucleotides read TGTGCCAGCAGTGATTTGGCAGGGTCGTACTTC. The chain has TRBV2 and TRBJ2-4; D is possibly TRBD1 (5 bases). Trimming took 3 bases from V and 15 from J, leaving 12 bases between them. CDR3 size: 11 residues. The V gene's germline CDR1 is SNHLY and CDR2 FYNNEI. Based on the CDR3 plus reference TRBV2 and TRBJ2-4, the full variable domain is EPEVTQTPSHQVTQMGQEVILRCVPISNHLYFYWYRQILGQKVEFLVSFYNNEISEKSEIFDDQFSVERPDGSNFTLKIRSTKLEDSAMYFCASSDLAGSYFGAGTRLSVL.

V and J are TRBV27 and TRBJ1-1; TRBD1 matches at 7 bases. CDR1 is MNHEY, CDR2 SMNVEV, per germline (reference sequence). V shed 3 bases and J 4 bases; nucleotides not matched to a gene: 11. The CDR3 loop spans 16 amino acids. The DNA for the CDR3 is TGTGCCAGCAGTTTGGCCACGACAGGGCTGGGCACTGAAGCTTTCTTT. It specifies CASSLATTGLGTEAFF.

This clonotype showed up just a few times. V is TRBV3-1 and J is TRBJ2-1; possibly TRBD2 for D (7 bases). CDR1 and CDR2 from the germline V gene are LGHDT and YNNKEL (reference sequence). The CDR3 consists of 18 residues. The V end was cut by 4 bases, the J end by 2 bases, with 21 bases between. CDR3 sequence (DNA): TGTGCCAGCAGCCCCAGCGGGGCGGGGGCCCCTCCCTACAATGAGCAGTTCTTC. Residues: CASSPSGAGAPPYNEQFF.

This chain joins TRBV29-1 and TRBJ2-7, with TRBD1 matching 7 bases. This CDR3 contains 11 residues. The trim removed 6 bases at V and 6 bases at J, leaving 5 bases unmatched. In germline, CDR1 is SQVTM, CDR2 ANQGSEA. The CDR3 protein is CSVATGSEQYF. The CDR3 DNA follows: TGCAGCGTCGCGACAGGGAGCGAGCAGTACTTC.

This clonotype was counted only a few times. This sequence joins TRBV24-1 and TRBJ2-2; TRBD1 might be the D (6 bases). Trimming left V 4 bases short and J 5 bases short, with 16 bases between. This CDR3 has 16 amino acids. Per germline, CDR1 KGHDR and CDR2 SFDVKD. The CDR3 reads CATSENRQDSTGELFF. CDR3 nucleotide sequence: TGTGCCACCAGTGAAAACCGACAGGACTCGACCGGGGAGCTGTTTTTT.

Only one count was recorded for this clonotype. V gene TRBV29-1 combines with J gene TRBJ1-3; weak D call: TRBD1 (5 bases). The V end lost 4 bases, the J end lost 0 bases, and 7 bases lay between the germline ends. This CDR3 region has 13 residues. CDR1 and CDR2 from the germline V gene are SQVTM and ANQGSEA. The CDR3 loop reads CSVAGGSGNTIYF. In DNA, the CDR3 is TGCAGCGTTGCCGGGGGCTCTGGAAACACCATATATTTT.

V gene TRBV20-1 combines with J gene TRBJ1-6; no definite D call. The V gene's germline CDR1 is DFQATT and CDR2 SNEGSKA (reference sequence). This CDR3 has 13 amino acids. Between the trimmed V and J ends, which lost 1 base and 5 bases, there was a span of 6 bases. DNA of the CDR3: TGCAGTGCTAGAGTTTCTAATAATTCACCCCTCCACTTT. Its protein is CSARVSNNSPLHF.

The V and J genes are TRBV10-3 and TRBJ1-2; D remains unclear. Between the trimmed V and J ends, which lost 2 bases and 5 bases, there was a span of 15 bases. The germline V gene has CDR1 ENHRY and CDR2 SYGVKD. The CDR3 is made up of 15 amino acids. The CDR3 is CAISEADGRSYGYTF. CDR3 in DNA: TGTGCCATCAGTGAGGCAGACGGCAGGTCATATGGCTACACCTTC.

Comment on this clonotype: Sequence at one end of the junction differs from germline and may be a read error. The J gene is TRBJ1-2, the V gene TRBV19, with D possibly being TRBD1 (6 bases). The CDR3 length is 13 residues. Germline values: CDR1 LNHDA, CDR2 SQIVND (reference sequence). The CDR3 here is CVSSMTGLYGYTF. CDR3 DNA sequence: TGTGTCAGTAGTATGACAGGACTCTATGGCTACACCTTC.

The CDR3 coding sequence is TGTGCCACCAGTGATTCTGGGACAAGAGGCGCAAACGGGGAGCTGTTTTTT. Translating gives CATSDSGTRGANGELFF. The rearrangement links TRBV24-1 to TRBJ2-2; possibly TRBD1 for D (6 bases). The CDR3 is made up of 17 amino acids. V was cut by 2 bases and J by 7 bases, with 19 bases left in between. Per the germline V gene, CDR1 is KGHDR and CDR2 is SFDVKD.

Comments on this clonotype: The junction and the germline gene differ at one end; a read error may be behind it. Here the CDR3 reads CANSRQLAGGSHEQYF. In DNA form, the CDR3 reads TGCGCCAACAGCCGCCAACTAGCGGGAGGTTCCCACGAGCAGTACTTC. The chain couples TRBV4-3 to TRBJ2-5, with 12 bases that match TRBD2. The J call may be mistaken, given a closer DNA end match to TRBJ2-7. CDR1 LGHNA and CDR2 YSLEER come from the germline V gene. The CDR3 contains 16 residues.